The 20 T cell receptor beta chains listed next were all sequenced from one sample in a study of CD8+ T cells in alopecia areata. Extraction of RNA preceded its reverse transcription into cDNA, which served as the sequencing template. TCRdb's copy holds only in-frame clones and misses some; the assay was immunoSEQ multiplex PCR. Sampling found approximately 110,000 clones, none seen once. Sequencing was carried out using lesional skin. Receptors originate from a C3H/HeJ mouse with alopecia areata. These mice share the MHC haplotype H2-k.

In the case of this clone: Gene and germline names: mouse. The read finishes 4 residues shy of the CDR3 end, and the germline J gene is used to complete it. This chain connects TRBV2 to TRBJ1-4; the D gene is possibly TRBD1 (6 bases). CDR3 length: 15 residues. The germline CDR1 and CDR2 sequences are LGHNA and YSYQKL. V lost 0 bases and J lost 4, with 9 bases in between. The CDR3 protein is CASSQEWDNNERLFF. The sequenced CDR3 bases are TGTGCCAGCAGCCAAGAGTGGGACAACAACGAA.

With regard to this clone: Mouse names are used for the genes. The read finishes 4 residues shy of the CDR3 end, and the germline J gene is used to complete it. The chain couples TRBV13-3 to TRBJ2-7; the D gene is possibly TRBD1 (5 bases). The CDR3 contains 11 residues. Germline values: CDR1 NNHDY, CDR2 SYVADS. Partial CDR3 DNA: TGTGCCAGCACAGGGAGGTAT. The encoded protein is CASTGRY. The whole CDR3 protein reads CASTGRYEQYF.

A few counts support this clone. Any gene name here is a mouse gene name. CDR3 amino acids: CASSYRVNQDTQYF. The sequenced CDR3 bases are TGTGCCAGCAGTTACAGGGTTAACCAAGAC. The chain links TRBV19 to TRBJ2-5; possibly TRBD1 for D (6 bases). The sequenced fragment ends 4 residues before the CDR3 boundary, so the rest is inferred from the germline J gene. Per the germline V gene, CDR1 is FNHDT and CDR2 is SITEND (reference sequence). The length of the CDR3 is 14 residues. Trimming stripped 4 bases from V and 0 bases from J, with 9 bases between.

Worth noting for this clone: A mismatch at residue 9 separates the TCRdb protein from the translated DNA, so the protein presented here was translated from the DNA. The genes and germline here are from mouse. The read falls 3 residues short of the CDR3 end, and the missing part is taken from the germline J gene. The chain couples TRBV12-1 to TRBJ1-3, with TRBD1 as a possible D gene (6 bases). The CDR3 covers 12 residues. Germline CDR1 is SGHSN and CDR2 is HYEKVE. The V end was cut by 0 bases, the J end by 8 bases, with 7 bases between. The part of the CDR3 DNA that was read is TGTGCCAGCTCTCTCGAGGGGGATACG. Amino acids: CASSLEGDT. Given in full, the CDR3 is CASSLEGDTLYF.

Concerning this clone: Gene names follow the mouse nomenclature. The CDR3 is cut off 4 residues early in the read; its end comes from the germline J gene. V gene TRBV13-3 combines with J gene TRBJ2-2; D is uncertain. CDR1 and CDR2 (germline): NNHDY, SYVADS. The CDR3 runs to 13 residues. V lost 6 bases to trimming and J lost 1 base, with 7 bases between them. This CDR3 reads CASTHKNTGQLYF. The covered CDR3 bases are TGTGCCAGCACGCACAAAAACACCGGG.

A remark on this clone: A read error may produce the germline difference seen at one junction end. Gene names and germline refer to mouse. Sequencing ends 4 residues short of the CDR3 end; the germline J gene provides the rest. The chain combines TRBV1 with TRBJ2-7, with TRBD1 identical over 7 bases. The germline gives CDR1 NSQYPW, CDR2 LRSPGD (reference sequence). The length of the CDR3 is 14 residues. The CDR3 loop is CPCSAGGQAYEQYF. The covered CDR3 bases are TGCCCCTGCAGTGCAGGGGGACAAGCCTAT. The variable domain in full, completed from reference TRBV1 and TRBJ2-7, reads VTLLEQNPRWRLVPRGQAVNLRCILKNSQYPWMSWYQQDLQKQLQWLFTLRSPGDKEVKSLPGADYLATRVTDTELRLQVANMSQGRTLYCPCSAGGQAYEQYFGPGTRLTVL.

This clone was counted only a few times. Gene and germline names: mouse. The observed sequence ends 4 residues before the CDR3 terminus, with the missing tail filled in from the germline J gene. The gene calls are TRBV13-3 and TRBJ2-7; 12 bases agree with TRBD2. The germline gives CDR1 NNHDY, CDR2 SYVADS. The CDR3 sequence is 15 residues long. The CDR3 DNA, read in part, is TGTGCCAGCAGTGGCCGGGACTGGGGGGTGTAT. Protein sequence: CASSGRDWGVY. The whole CDR3 region reads CASSGRDWGVYEQYF.

To note about this clone: All gene names here are mouse names. The read is 4 residues too short to cover the CDR3 end, so that end is filled in from the germline J gene. The V call is TRBV13-3, the J call TRBJ2-3, with D tentatively TRBD1 (6 bases). The CDR3 runs 15 residues. Germline-derived CDR1 and CDR2 are NNHDY and SYVADS. Trimming removed 0 bases at V and 4 bases at J, with 12 bases between. The CDR3 bases that were read are TGTGCCAGCAGTGATGCAGGCCAGGGGACAGAA. Translating gives CASSDAGQGTE. The CDR3 reads in full as CASSDAGQGTETLYF.

This clone came up a few times. Germline and genes here are mouse. The CDR3 is cut off 4 residues early in the read; its end comes from the germline J gene. This sequence joins TRBV17 and TRBJ2-5, with 9 bases lining up with TRBD1. CDR3 length: 14 residues. Germline CDR1 and CDR2: MNHDT and YYDKIL. CDR3 amino acids: CASSRGQGGDTQYF. The DNA read from the CDR3 is TGTGCTAGCAGTAGAGGACAGGGGGGAGAC.

This clone was seen ten or more times. Here the gene names and germline are mouse. With the read ending 4 residues before the CDR3 end, the germline J gene is used to fill in that end. The chain employs TRBV13-3 and TRBJ2-7; 10 bases agree with TRBD2. The germline gives CDR1 NNHDY, CDR2 SYVADS. CDR3 size: 14 residues. The DNA read from the CDR3 is TGTGCCACCACTCGGACTGGGGGACCTTAT. It specifies CATTRTGGPY. From start to end, the CDR3 is CATTRTGGPYEQYF.

The sample holds a few counts of this clone. TCRdb gives a protein that differs at residue 12 from what the DNA encodes, so the protein here is translated from the DNA. All gene names here are mouse names. The read halts 3 residues ahead of the CDR3 end, with the missing end drawn from the germline J gene. The J gene is TRBJ1-3, the V gene TRBV1; D is possibly TRBD1 (5 bases). Germline lookup yields CDR1 NSQYPW and CDR2 LRSPGD (reference sequence). CDR3 length equals 15 residues. The V gene lost 3 bases and the J gene lost 0 bases, with 9 bases spanning the gap. CDR3 DNA, as far as it was read: TGCACCTGCAGTGCCGGACACCTTTCTGGAAATACG. It specifies CTCSAGHLSGNT. The entire CDR3 sequence reads CTCSAGHLSGNTLYF.

Comments on this clone: Mouse names are used for the genes. With the read ending 4 residues before the CDR3 end, the germline J gene is used to fill in that end. V usage is TRBV13-3 and J usage is TRBJ2-4; weak D call: TRBD1 (6 bases). CDR1 and CDR2 (germline): NNHDY, SYVADS. The CDR3 runs to 12 residues. The chain's CDR3 is CASSPTGNTLYF. The DNA read from the CDR3 is TGTGCCAGCAGCCCGACAGGAAAC.

Regarding this clone: Mouse names are used for the genes. The read halts 4 residues ahead of the CDR3 end, with the missing end drawn from the germline J gene. V is TRBV30 and J is TRBJ2-5, with a weak D call TRBD1 (6 bases). The CDR3 covers 12 residues. Per the germline V gene, CDR1 is SQVVS and CDR2 is ANEGSEA. The chain's CDR3 is CSSRARGDTQYF. CDR3 bases read: TGTAGTTCTAGAGCCAGGGGAGAC.

About this clone: Mouse gene names apply. The CDR3 end lies 4 residues beyond the end of the read and is filled in from the germline J gene. The chain uses TRBV19 and TRBJ2-3, with 11 positions matching TRBD1. From germline, CDR1 is FNHDT and CDR2 SITEND (reference sequence). This CDR3 contains 16 residues. Losses at the gene ends were 2 bases for V and 3 bases for J; bases not matched to a gene: 5. The CDR3 bases that were read are TGTGCCAGCAGTATTGATTGGGACAGGGGGGCAGAA. Protein sequence: CASSIDWDRGAE. The whole CDR3 region reads CASSIDWDRGAETLYF. The whole variable domain, remainder taken from reference TRBV19 and TRBJ2-3, is GGIITQTPKFLIGQEGQKLTLKCQQNFNHDTMYWYRQDSGKGLRLIYYSITENDLQKGDLSEGYDASREKKSSFSLTVTSAQKNEMAVFLCASSIDWDRGAETLYFGSGTRLTVL.

Note on this clone: Gene names are the mouse ones. The CDR3 is cut off 4 residues early in the read; its end comes from the germline J gene. The J gene is TRBJ2-7, the V gene TRBV17, with D possibly TRBD1 on 5 matching bases. Germline CDR1 MNHDT, CDR2 YYDKIL. The CDR3 spans 13 residues. CDR3 DNA (partial): TGTGCTAGCAGTAGACTGACAGAATAT. Protein: CASSRLTEY. The whole CDR3 protein reads CASSRLTEYEQYF.

Regarding this clone: Gene and germline names: mouse. Read sequence stops 4 residues before the CDR3 end, and the germline J gene provides the missing end. The V and J genes are TRBV13-3 and TRBJ1-2; TRBD1 aligns across 9 bases. From germline, CDR1 is NNHDY and CDR2 SYVADS. V trimming: 3 bases; J trimming: 4 bases; junction bases outside the gene matches: 7. This CDR3 is 15 amino acids long. This chain's CDR3 is CASSAGTGFSSDYTF. The sequenced part of the CDR3 DNA is TGTGCCAGCAGTGCAGGGACAGGGTTCTCCTCC.

This clone was found a few times. These gene names are mouse names. Read coverage stops 4 residues before the CDR3 terminus; the germline J gene supplies the remainder. The chain links TRBV1 to TRBJ1-4; possibly TRBD1 for D (5 bases). This CDR3 comprises 16 residues. Trimming left V 0 bases short and J 6 bases short, with 14 bases between. Germline CDR1 reads NSQYPW; CDR2 reads LRSPGD (reference sequence). The sequenced part of the CDR3 DNA is TGCACCTGCAGTGCAGATTGGGGGGAGAGGGACGAA. It is translated as CTCSADWGERDE. The full CDR3 protein is CTCSADWGERDERLFF.

Note on this clone: The TCRdb protein fails to match the DNA translation at residue 12; the protein reported here was translated from the DNA. Genes and germline are mouse. The read terminates 3 residues ahead of where the CDR3 ends, so the germline J gene completes it. The rearrangement links TRBV1 to TRBJ1-3; a weak D match, TRBD1 (6 bases). The CDR3 is 15 amino acids. Germline CDR1 and CDR2: NSQYPW and LRSPGD (reference sequence). CDR3 region: CPCRRGGASGNTLYF. The part of the CDR3 DNA that was read is TGCCCCTGCAGACGGGGGGGCGCCTCTGGAAATACG.

In this sample, this clone turned up many times. Gene names and germline match the mouse. The CDR3 goes on 4 residues after the read ends, and that part is filled in from the germline J gene. The rearrangement links TRBV13-3 to TRBJ2-5; 8 nucleotides match TRBD1. CDR1 and CDR2 (germline): NNHDY, SYVADS. The CDR3 totals 15 residues. The DNA read from the CDR3 is TGTGCCAGCAGTGGCCCGACAGGGGTGGAGGAC. Translation: CASSGPTGVED. The entire CDR3 protein reads CASSGPTGVEDTQYF.

For this clone: Each gene name is a mouse one. The CDR3 is cut off 4 residues early in the read; its end comes from the germline J gene. This chain links TRBV13-3 with TRBJ2-2; 9 bases fit TRBD2. The ends lost 0 bases at V and 0 bases at J; junction bases unmatched: 3. The germline gives CDR1 NNHDY, CDR2 SYVADS. The CDR3 runs 17 residues. The chain's CDR3 is CASSDARDWANTGQLYF. Partial CDR3 DNA: TGTGCCAGCAGTGATGCAAGGGACTGGGCAAACACCGGG. Looking up the rest from reference TRBV13-3 and TRBJ2-2 gives the full variable domain: EAAVTQSPRSKVAVTGGKVTLSCHQTNNHDYMYWYRQDTGHGLRLIHYSYVADSTEKGDIPDGYKASRPSQENFSLILELASLSQTAVYFCASSDARDWANTGQLYFGEGSKLTVL.